The 20 T cell receptor beta chains below all came from one sample that was sequenced in a study of T cells after yellow fever vaccination. One entry per CDR3 protein results from TCRdb running MiXCR on the 5' RACE reads. The repertoire consists of around 250,000 distinct CDR3 sequences, with about 5% occurring once and the leading ten covering roughly 3.4%. Here the sequenced sample was CD4+ T cells sorted from PBMCs, taken on the day of the yellow fever booster vaccination. The receptors come from a man younger than 30 who received the YFV17D yellow fever vaccine.

This clonotype was detected ten times or more. The chain couples TRBV18 to TRBJ2-3; no clear D gene. V was shortened by 1 base and J by 2 bases, with 7 bases between the two germline ends. This CDR3 is built from 14 residues. Per germline, CDR1 KGHSH and CDR2 LQKENI. CDR3: CASSPQGFTDTQYF. The CDR3 DNA reads as TGTGCCAGCTCACCACAGGGATTCACAGATACGCAGTATTTT. Full variable domain (missing parts from reference TRBV18 and TRBJ2-3): NAGVMQNPRHLVRRRGQEARLRCSPMKGHSHVYWYRQLPEEGLKFMVYLQKENIIDESGMPKERFSAEFPKEGPSILRIQQVVRGDSAAYFCASSPQGFTDTQYFGPGTRLTVL.

This clonotype was seen a handful of times. The V and J genes are TRBV30 and TRBJ1-6; D uncertain. Trimming left V 2 bases short and J 7 bases short, with 6 bases between. The CDR3 is 12 amino acids. Germline values: CDR1 GTSNPN, CDR2 SVGIG (reference sequence). CDR3 DNA: TGTGCCTGGAGTAGATGGAATTCACCCCTCCACTTT. Protein: CAWSRWNSPLHF.

This clonotype was seen many times. The V call is TRBV20-1, the J call TRBJ2-6; D unclear. Trimming took 5 bases from V and 0 from J, leaving 8 bases between them. Germline CDR1 and CDR2: DFQATT and SNEGSKA (reference sequence). This CDR3 contains 14 residues. In nucleotides, the CDR3 is TGCAGTGCTCTGGCGAACTCTGGGGCCAACGTCCTGACTTTC. Encoded protein: CSALANSGANVLTF.

The J gene is TRBJ2-7, the V gene TRBV4-3; TRBD1 aligns across 8 bases. The CDR3 covers 15 residues. CDR1 and CDR2 (germline): LGHNA, YSLEER. Losses at the gene ends were 4 bases for V and 5 bases for J; bases not matched to a gene: 10. The CDR3 here is CASSRTGTGIHEQYF. The CDR3 nucleotides are TGCGCCAGCAGCCGCACCGGGACAGGTATCCACGAGCAGTACTTC.

The rearrangement links TRBV3-1 to TRBJ2-5; 13 positions agree with TRBD2. Germline CDR1 is LGHDT and CDR2 is YNNKEL (reference sequence). After removal of 0 bases from V and 3 bases from J, the junction contained 1 base not matched to a gene. The length of the CDR3 is 16 residues. The CDR3 bases are TGTGCCAGCAGCCAAGACGGGACTAGCGGGGAAGAGACCCAGTACTTC. Translation: CASSQDGTSGEETQYF.

The chain links TRBV24-1 to TRBJ2-1; TRBD2 agrees at 10 bases. V lost 6 bases to trimming and J lost 8 bases; unmatched junction nucleotides: 9. Germline lookup yields CDR1 KGHDR and CDR2 SFDVKD. The CDR3 consists of 15 residues. CDR3 region: CATSPGLADFYEQFF. The CDR3 bases are TGTGCCACCAGTCCCGGACTAGCGGATTTCTATGAGCAGTTCTTC.

This clonotype has a count of ten or more. This rearrangement joins TRBV6-5 to TRBJ2-1; 7 positions match TRBD1. The CDR3 sequence is 13 residues long. With 5 bases clipped from V and 7 bases from J, the junction kept 5 bases outside the gene matches. CDR1 MNHEY and CDR2 SVGAGI come from the germline V gene. DNA for the CDR3: TGTGCCAGCAGTCGACAGGGTATGAATGAGCAGTTCTTC. Protein: CASSRQGMNEQFF.

This clonotype was seen at least ten times. V is TRBV11-2 and J is TRBJ2-5, with D uncertain. Per the germline V gene, CDR1 is SGHAT and CDR2 is FQNNGV. CDR3 length: 14 amino acids. Deletions cut 4 bases from V and 2 bases from J, with 11 bases between. The DNA of the CDR3 is TGTGCCAGCAGCTCGATGACGGATCAAGAGACCCAGTACTTC. This encodes CASSSMTDQETQYF.

The table lists this clonotype with many counts. The V and J genes are TRBV4-3 and TRBJ2-1; D not resolved. The CDR3 contains 15 residues. With 0 bases removed from V and 4 bases from J, the gap between germline ends came to 10 bases. From germline, CDR1 is LGHNA and CDR2 YSLEER. For the CDR3, the DNA is TGCGCCAGCAGCCAAGATCGGAACGGATACAATGAGCAGTTCTTC. This codes for CASSQDRNGYNEQFF.

A note on this clonotype: A much larger clone differs by one base, so this may be a read error. No conserved phenylalanine or tryptophan is present at the end of the CDR3, so a read error is the likely explanation. The rearrangement links TRBV3-1 to TRBJ2-5; 7 positions match TRBD1. The trim removed 4 bases at V and 4 bases at J, leaving 3 bases unmatched. CDR3 length: 13 amino acids. CDR1 and CDR2 (germline): LGHDT, YNNKEL (reference sequence). Here the CDR3 DNA reads TGTGCCAGCAGCCCCCGACAGGGAGAGACCCAGTACTCC. Translation gives CASSPRQGETQYS.

V usage is TRBV3-1 and J usage is TRBJ2-1, with a weak D call TRBD1 (6 bases). The CDR3 spans 13 residues. The ends were cut back, 2 bases at V and 7 bases at J, with 9 bases in the middle. Germline CDR1 reads LGHDT; CDR2 reads YNNKEL (reference sequence). CDR3 nucleotides: TGTGCCAGCAGCCAAAGGGGGTTAAATGAGCAGTTCTTC. Residues: CASSQRGLNEQFF.

The V and J genes are TRBV6-5 and TRBJ1-2; no clear D. The germline gives CDR1 MNHEY, CDR2 SVGAGI. V was pared by 2 bases and J by 2 bases, with 6 bases between. The CDR3 has 13 residues. For the CDR3, the DNA is TGTGCCAGCAGTTACGACAACAACTATGGCTACACCTTC. Translating it yields CASSYDNNYGYTF.

This clonotype was counted many times. J is TRBJ2-1 and V is TRBV2, with D uncertain. The CDR3 has 11 amino acids. Trimming took 5 bases from V and 2 from J, leaving 1 base between them. Looked up from germline, CDR1 is SNHLY and CDR2 is FYNNEI. CDR3 residues: CASSPYNEQFF. Here the CDR3 DNA reads TGTGCCAGCAGTCCCTACAATGAGCAGTTCTTC.

This clonotype appeared many times. The genes are TRBV21-1 and TRBJ1-2. TRBV21-1 is classified as a pseudogene. The CDR3 totals 14 residues. The CDR3 reads CASSKGTEGQGYTF. CDR3 DNA: TGTGCCAGCAGCAAAGGAACGGAGGGGCAGGGCTACACCTTC.

The rearrangement links TRBV6-6 to TRBJ2-3, with D unresolved. Germline-derived CDR1 and CDR2 are MNHNY and SVGAGI (reference sequence). V dropped 4 bases and J dropped 5 bases, with 13 bases sitting between them. This CDR3 is built from 14 residues. The CDR3 loop is CASSSQLFVDTQYF. CDR3 in DNA: TGTGCCAGCAGTTCTCAGCTTTTCGTAGATACGCAGTATTTT.

This clonotype has at least ten counts. The V and J genes are TRBV5-1 and TRBJ1-4, with D possibly matching TRBD1 (6 bases). The CDR3 is 15 residues long. Germline V lookup: CDR1 SGHRS, CDR2 YFSETQ. V lost 7 bases and J 0 bases, leaving 13 bases between the germline ends. As DNA, the CDR3 is TGCGCCAGCGCCCGACAGGATGCAACTAATGAAAAACTGTTTTTT. This sequence encodes CASARQDATNEKLFF.

This clonotype has at least ten counts. This chain uses TRBV5-1 with TRBJ2-3; 9 bases map to TRBD2. The CDR3 has 15 residues. The V gene's germline CDR1 is SGHRS and CDR2 YFSETQ. V shed 4 bases, J shed 8 bases, and the junction held 11 bases outside the gene matches. The CDR3 DNA reads TGCGCCAGCAGCCCTATAGCGGGGGCCCGCGGTACGCAGTATTTT. It translates to CASSPIAGARGTQYF.

The table lists this clonotype with a few counts. At one of its ends the junction is not consistent with the germline gene, which may arise from a read error. The chain combines TRBV20-1 with TRBJ1-4; TRBD1 is a possible D gene (5 bases). This CDR3 has 13 residues. Germline V gives CDR1 DFQATT, CDR2 SNEGSKA (reference sequence). CDR3 nucleotides: TGCAGTGCCGTGGGAGGGGCTAACGAAAAACTGTTTTTT. Translating it yields CSAVGGANEKLFF.

The table lists this clonotype with many counts. V is TRBV7-6 and J is TRBJ2-4; D unresolved. Trimming left V 0 bases short and J 0 bases short, with 9 bases between. This CDR3 comprises 16 residues. CDR1 SGHVS and CDR2 FNYEAQ come from the germline V gene. CDR3 protein: CASSLAARSAKNIQYF. The CDR3 nucleotides are TGTGCCAGCAGCTTAGCCGCGCGGTCAGCCAAAAACATTCAGTACTTC.

This clonotype was recorded a few times. The rearrangement links TRBV12-3 or TRBV12-4 to TRBJ2-3; D unresolved. V lost 5 bases, J lost 2 bases, and 11 bases lay in between. CDR3 length equals 14 residues. In nucleotides, the CDR3 is TGTGCCAGCAGTCCTGACTGGGACACAGATACGCAGTATTTT. The encoded protein is CASSPDWDTDTQYF.